This TCR beta chain was observed in a study of PD-1 blockade in classical Hodgkin lymphoma. Time point specified: cycle 4 day 1 (C4D1), after less than 7 weeks of nivolumab. Each patient relapsed following autologous stem cell transplantation, and prior brentuximab vedotin exposure differed. The CD4+ T cells used were purified from thawed PBMCs through magnetic negative selection. With V trimmed by 3 bases and J by 7 bases, 3 bases remained unmatched. Germline V gene data show CDR1 as SGHDT and CDR2 as YYEEEE. This CDR3 has 12 residues. This clone occurred a few times. Measured with immunoSEQ multiplex PCR; TCRdb has only the in-frame clones, and not every one. Counted here are under 20,000 clones, more than 65% occurring once; the ten biggest clones make up just under 2.5%.

The sequences come from CD4+ T cells from blood, collected before the fourth cycle of nivolumab. The V and J genes are TRBV5-6 and TRBJ1-1; 7 bases line up with TRBD1. This clonotype originated in a human donor with classical Hodgkin lymphoma. CDR3 protein: CASSSYRGEAFF. CDR3 in DNA: TGTGCCAGCAGCTCCTACAGGGGTGAAGCTTTCTTT.